The rows below give T cell receptor beta chains drawn from one sample of a study of response to subunit inactivated influenza vaccine. TCRdb recomputed calls from the RT-PCR reads with MiXCR, one row per CDR3 protein. The table has hundreds of thousands of distinct CDR3 sequences, about a fifth seen once; the top ten hold 10% to 13%. Sequencing used PBMCs from blood, obtained 21 months after vaccination. The receptors were sampled from a man between 50 and 75 years old who received an inactivated influenza vaccine. CDR3s include the opening cysteine and the closing phenylalanine or tryptophan. The D gene is left open where the match is weak.

d_gene	j_gene	v_gene	CDR3aa
NA	TRBJ1-1	TRBV5-1	CASSFRATVNTEAFF
NA	TRBJ1-5	TRBV20-1	CSARDILPAYSNQPQHF
NA	TRBJ1-1	TRBV20-1	CSARQAVEAFF
TRBD1	TRBJ1-3	TRBV19	CASSTRGRGNTIYF
NA	TRBJ2-1	TRBV6-2/TRBV6-3	CASSMGRIGQFF
NA	TRBJ1-5	TRBV7-6	CASSPAGRGNQPQHF
NA	TRBJ2-5	TRBV12-3/TRBV12-4	CASSFDREETQYF
NA	TRBJ2-1	TRBV20-1	CSALQGSSYNEQFF
TRBD2	TRBJ2-7	TRBV7-6	CASSYVAGEGYEQYF
NA	TRBJ2-1	TRBV20-1	CSARRSNEQFF
TRBD2	TRBJ2-1	TRBV10-3	CAISEDRTSGRPEQFF
TRBD1	TRBJ1-4	TRBV12-3/TRBV12-4	CASRLGQGKNEKLFF
TRBD1	TRBJ2-7	TRBV7-8	CASSLATPGQGYEQYF
NA	TRBJ2-2	TRBV5-4	CASSRQDTGELFF
TRBD2	TRBJ2-7	TRBV5-1	CASRLGLAGAEEQYF
TRBD1	TRBJ2-7	TRBV5-1	CASSAKQGFYEQYF
TRBD1	TRBJ2-7	TRBV5-1	CASSPGGGQSSYEQYF
TRBD2	TRBJ2-1	TRBV20-1	CSARNLAGGINEQFF
TRBD1	TRBJ2-4	TRBV7-2	CASTQGTVNIQYF
NA	TRBJ2-1	TRBV28	CASSLGVYSYNEQFF
NA	TRBJ2-1	TRBV28	CASRTSGTGAYNEQFF
NA	TRBJ1-6	TRBV3-1	CASGSGTRAPLHF
TRBD1	TRBJ2-3	TRBV6-1	CASPDRGQVDTQYF
NA	TRBJ2-7	TRBV2	CASTRPRGAHEQYF
TRBD1	TRBJ2-1	TRBV3-1	CASQGGGNEQFF
TRBD2	TRBJ2-2	TRBV28	CASSLRGGVTGELFF
NA	TRBJ1-3	TRBV7-2	CASSLEASGATIYF
NA	TRBJ2-3	TRBV4-2	CASSHGFSTDTQYF
NA	TRBJ1-2	TRBV29-1	CSVLWNYGYTF
NA	TRBJ1-4	TRBV15	CATSRDQSTNEKLFF
TRBD2	TRBJ2-7	TRBV23-1	CASSPKTSGYEQYF
NA	TRBJ1-5	TRBV4-1	CASSQVVLPAVVSNQPQHF
NA	TRBJ2-1	TRBV28	CASSLIVGGKSYNEQFF
NA	TRBJ2-3	TRBV4-2	CASSPLRGGSTDTQYF
NA	TRBJ1-1	TRBV2	CASSERGGMNTEAFF
NA	TRBJ1-1	TRBV11-2	CASSVGGGNTEAFF
NA	TRBJ2-3	TRBV11-2	CASSLAFAFTDTQYF
TRBD1	TRBJ1-1	TRBV5-1	CASSSDRTGPEAFF
NA	TRBJ2-7	TRBV5-4	CASSYEPAAYEQYF
TRBD2	TRBJ2-1	TRBV11-2	CASSPGIAGAYNEQFF
TRBD1	TRBJ1-5	TRBV12-3/TRBV12-4	CASDRAQSGPQHF
TRBD1	TRBJ1-1	TRBV18	CASSPSTGTVNTEAFF
NA	TRBJ1-1	TRBV12-3/TRBV12-4	CASATKQNTEAFF
NA	TRBJ2-2	TRBV20-1	CSASSGAGELFF
TRBD1	TRBJ1-1	TRBV6-1	CASGQGGMNTEAFF
NA	TRBJ1-5	TRBV6-2/TRBV6-3	CASSYSFRAGDQPQHF
NA	TRBJ2-4	TRBV20-1	CSAPHHLAKNIQYF
NA	TRBJ1-1	TRBV11-2	CASSSREQNTEAFF
NA	TRBJ1-5	TRBV12-3/TRBV12-4	CASSLGVGGNQPQHF